The 32 T cell receptor beta chains presented below share a single source sample, sequenced in a study of read filtering for tumor transcriptome and immune sequencing. Molecular barcoded adaptors covering alpha/delta and beta/gamma chains were used on around 400 ng RNA. TCRdb ran MiXCR on the reads and lists one entry per CDR3 protein. This sample yields about 90,000 distinct CDR3 sequences, of which approximately 13% are seen a single time; around 14% belongs to the top ten. Sequencing was done on a sample of a population of CD138-negative cells sorted from bone marrow. These receptors all stem from a donor over 35 with multiple myeloma.

This clonotype has at least ten counts. The V gene is TRBV5-1, the J gene TRBJ2-1, with TRBD2 identical over 8 bases. The V gene's germline CDR1 is SGHRS and CDR2 YFSETQ. V gave up 4 bases and J gave up 6 bases; unmatched junction bases: 15. CDR3 length: 17 residues. CDR3 DNA sequence: TGCGCCAGCAGCCCCACAACCAGCGGGAGAGACAGCAATGAGCAGTTCTTC. Translated: CASSPTTSGRDSNEQFF.

The count of this clonotype is one. This could be a read error, since a much larger clone is one nucleotide away. The chain links TRBV5-6 to TRBJ2-7; D is uncertain. CDR1 and CDR2 from the germline V gene are SGHDT and YYEEEE. This CDR3 spans 12 amino acids. The CDR3 nucleotides are TGTGCCAGCAGCTGGTCGCGCTACGAGCAGTGCTTC. Residues: CASSWSRYEQCF.

This clonotype was seen many times. The rearrangement uses TRBV7-8 and TRBJ2-5, with D perhaps being TRBD1 or TRBD2 (5 bases each). Germline loops: CDR1 SGHVS, CDR2 FQNEAQ. Trimming shortened V by 3 bases and J by 5 bases, and 16 bases separated the two germline ends. The CDR3 totals 15 residues. The CDR3 here is CASSFLARGAETQYF. CDR3 sequence (DNA): TGTGCCAGCAGCTTCTTAGCGCGAGGGGCTGAGACCCAGTACTTC.

This clonotype appeared a few times. J is TRBJ2-1 and V is TRBV12-3 or TRBV12-4; D is unresolved. The CDR3 extends over 15 amino acids. Trimming took off 3 bases at V and 4 bases at J, with 13 bases between the two ends. As DNA, the CDR3 is TGTGCCAGCAGTTTGGTGCCTACTAATTACAATGAGCAGTTCTTC. Its translation: CASSLVPTNYNEQFF.

With respect to this clonotype: This probably arose from a read error, given a far larger clone one base away. The chain carries TRBV7-7 and TRBJ2-7; 11 bases map to TRBD2. CDR3 length equals 17 residues. Germline loops: CDR1 SSHAT, CDR2 FNYEAQ (reference sequence). The CDR3, as DNA: TGTGCTAGCAGCCTCCTAGCGGGAGGCAATGGTCGGGATGAGCAGTACTTC. Translation gives CASSLLAGGNGRDEQYF.

This clonotype was recorded at least ten times. The V gene is TRBV27, the J gene TRBJ2-5; 8 bases align to TRBD1. The J segment lost 7 bases and the V segment lost 5 bases, leaving 12 bases of the junction unmatched. CDR3 length: 15 amino acids. Germline-derived CDR1 and CDR2 are MNHEY and SMNVEV (reference sequence). CDR3 sequence reads: CASSHQGASYSTQYF. CDR3 bases: TGTGCCAGCAGTCATCAGGGGGCGTCATATTCGACCCAGTACTTC.

Many counts were recorded for this clonotype. This chain joins TRBV15 and TRBJ2-7, with 9 nucleotides matching TRBD1. Germline CDR1 reads LNHNV; CDR2 reads YYDKDF (reference sequence). With V trimmed by 2 bases and J by 3 bases, 11 bases remained unmatched. This CDR3 contains 17 residues. The CDR3 region has the DNA TGTGCCACCAGCAGACGATACGCGACAGGGGGAAGCTACGAGCAGTACTTC. Translated: CATSRRYATGGSYEQYF.

This clonotype was observed a few times. One base away lies a much larger clone, so this may be a sequencing read error. The J gene is TRBJ2-7, the V gene TRBV7-9; perhaps TRBD1 as D (5 bases). CDR1 is SEHNR, CDR2 FQNEAQ, per germline (reference sequence). The CDR3 is 13 residues long. Here the CDR3 DNA reads TGTGCCGGCAGCTTGGACAATAAGTACGAGCAGTACTTC. This gives the protein CAGSLDNKYEQYF.

Ten or more counts support this clonotype. This sequence joins TRBV29-1 and TRBJ1-2, with D uncertain. Trimming took off 8 bases at V and 4 bases at J, with 11 bases between the two ends. This CDR3 is built from 11 residues. Germline V lookup: CDR1 SQVTM, CDR2 ANQGSEA. The CDR3 nucleotides read TGCAGCTTCGCTGGCAGCTATGGCTACACCTTC. Amino acids: CSFAGSYGYTF.

At least ten counts were recorded for this clonotype. The chain carries TRBV30 and TRBJ2-1; 9 positions match TRBD2. The germline gives CDR1 GTSNPN, CDR2 SVGIG (reference sequence). CDR3 length equals 14 residues. The J segment lost 2 bases and the V segment lost 5 bases, leaving 4 bases of the junction unmatched. The CDR3 sequence: CAWQGLAAYNEQFF. In DNA form, the CDR3 reads TGTGCCTGGCAGGGACTAGCTGCCTACAATGAGCAGTTCTTC.

Details on this clonotype: Relative to the germline gene, one junction end is altered; a read error may explain this. This chain connects TRBV5-1 to TRBJ1-1; 7 nucleotides agree with TRBD1. Germline-derived CDR1 and CDR2 are SGHRS and YFSETQ. CDR3 length: 17 amino acids. CDR3 nucleotides: TGCGCCAGCAGCTTGGCGGCCCCGGGACAGCGAAACACTGAAGCTATCTTT. Translated, it gives CASSLAAPGQRNTEAIF.

This clonotype was seen ten or more times. V is TRBV6-6 and J is TRBJ1-5; D gene uncertain. Trimming stripped 3 bases from V and 4 bases from J, with 16 bases between. The CDR3 extends over 16 amino acids. Germline loops: CDR1 MNHNY, CDR2 SVGAGI (reference sequence). Here the CDR3 DNA reads TGTGCCAGCAGTTATGGGCCGCCCCAAAATAATCAGCCCCAGCATTTT. This encodes CASSYGPPQNNQPQHF.

This clonotype was found many times. The CDR3 reads CSARDPKNAGGDTQYF. In DNA form, the CDR3 reads TGCAGTGCTAGAGATCCGAAAAATGCGGGGGGAGATACGCAGTATTTT. The J gene is TRBJ2-3, the V gene TRBV20-1; TRBD2 aligns across 8 bases. This CDR3 spans 16 amino acids. V was pared by 0 bases and J by 5 bases, with 10 bases of the junction left unmatched. Germline-derived CDR1 and CDR2 are DFQATT and SNEGSKA (reference sequence).

This clonotype occurred a few times. The chain combines TRBV5-5 with TRBJ2-3; D might be TRBD2 (5 bases). CDR1 SGHKS and CDR2 YYEKEE come from the germline V gene (reference sequence). The CDR3 has 15 amino acids. Trimming shortened V by 0 bases and J by 7 bases, and 15 bases separated the two germline ends. The CDR3 sequence: CASSLAERTPNTQYF. The CDR3, as DNA: TGTGCCAGCAGCTTGGCCGAGCGGACGCCAAATACGCAGTATTTT.

This clonotype was found many times. The chain is built from TRBV20-1 and TRBJ2-1; unclear D gene. This CDR3 comprises 11 residues. V gave up 5 bases and J gave up 4 bases, with 6 bases separating them. In germline, CDR1 is DFQATT, CDR2 SNEGSKA (reference sequence). CDR3 DNA: TGCAGTGCTCCAGCGTACAATGAGCAGTTCTTC. Translated: CSAPAYNEQFF.

About this clonotype: This may come from a read error, since a much larger clone is one base off. This chain joins TRBV5-1 and TRBJ2-6; tentatively, D is TRBD1 or TRBD2 (5 bases each). V lost 1 base, J lost 0 bases, and 14 bases lay in between. The length of the CDR3 is 18 residues. The germline gives CDR1 SGHRS, CDR2 YFSETQ. CDR3 nucleotides: TGCGCCAGCAGCTTGATGGGACGGACCAGCTCTGGGGCCAACGTCCTGACTTTC. Translating gives CASSLMGRTSSGANVLTF.

V and J are TRBV6-1 and TRBJ1-2, with TRBD1 identical over 7 bases. V trimming: 8 bases; J trimming: 4 bases; junction bases outside the gene matches: 19. The CDR3 spans 17 residues. Germline V gene sequence: CDR1 MNHNS, CDR2 SASEGT. The DNA of the CDR3 is TGTGCCAGCGGGTTGGAGACAGGGCTACTATCCGGCTATGGCTACACCTTC. Residues: CASGLETGLLSGYGYTF.

In the case of this clonotype: This could be a read error, since a much larger clone is one nucleotide away. This chain joins TRBV30 and TRBJ2-5, with 8 nucleotides matching TRBD1. The CDR3 runs to 14 residues. Germline lookup yields CDR1 GTSNPN and CDR2 SVGIG (reference sequence). The CDR3 spells CARSFRTGRETQYF. CDR3 DNA: TGTGCCAGGAGTTTCCGGACAGGGAGAGAGACCCAGTACTTC.

With respect to this clonotype: A much larger clone lies one base from this, so it may be a read error. Lacking the conserved final phenylalanine or tryptophan, this CDR3 likely reflects a read error. The chain recombines TRBV5-1 with TRBJ2-5; D may be TRBD2 (6 bases). Trimming took 4 bases from V and 1 from J, leaving 11 bases between them. The CDR3 runs to 14 residues. Germline V gives CDR1 SGHRS, CDR2 YFSETQ. CDR3 residues: CASSPGLGQETQYL. The CDR3 nucleotides read TGCGCCAGCAGCCCGGGACTGGGCCAAGAGACCCAGTACCTC.

As to this clonotype: The CDR3 ends on some other residue instead of the conserved phenylalanine or tryptophan, so this is likely a read error. The chain combines TRBV28 with TRBJ1-5; D gene unclear. The CDR3 loop spans 14 amino acids. Germline CDR1 MDHEN, CDR2 SYDVKM. The V gene lost 9 bases and the J gene lost 3 bases, with 15 bases spanning the gap. The CDR3 DNA reads as TGTGCCAGTCTGCGGGGAGCGGACAATCAGCCCCAGCATTCT. Amino acid sequence: CASLRGADNQPQHS.

This clonotype was seen repeatedly, ten times or more. The rearrangement joins TRBV5-5 to TRBJ2-3; 7 bases match TRBD2. V was pared by 6 bases and J by 6 bases, with 7 bases of the junction left unmatched. The V gene's germline CDR1 is SGHKS and CDR2 YYEKEE (reference sequence). The CDR3 is made up of 13 amino acids. This CDR3 reads CASIAGVKDTQYF. CDR3 nucleotides: TGTGCCAGCATTGCGGGAGTGAAGGATACGCAGTATTTT.

The chain couples TRBV12-3 or TRBV12-4 to TRBJ2-1, with TRBD2 matching over 7 bases. This CDR3 has 14 residues. The J segment lost 6 bases and the V segment lost 7 bases, leaving 9 bases of the junction unmatched. CDR3 in amino acids: CASTPPGGRNEQFF. CDR3 sequence (DNA): TGTGCCAGCACTCCCCCGGGGGGACGCAATGAGCAGTTCTTC.

A word on this clonotype: Without the conserved terminal phenylalanine or tryptophan, this CDR3 likely stems from a read error. This rearrangement joins TRBV10-3 to TRBJ2-3; D might be TRBD2 (6 bases). The germline gives CDR1 ENHRY, CDR2 SYGVKD. V lost 4 bases to trimming and J lost 2 bases, with 10 bases between them. The CDR3 has 14 amino acids. The CDR3 DNA follows: TGTGCCATCAGTGGGACTACCTTCACAGATACGCAGTATCTT. This gives the protein CAISGTTFTDTQYL.

This clonotype was observed a single time. Mismatch with germline at one junction end may stem from a read error. The V and J genes are TRBV6-1 and TRBJ2-1; 10 bases are shared with TRBD2. The CDR3 sequence is 17 residues long. Germline CDR1 is MNHNS and CDR2 is SASEGT. The CDR3 reads CASSEGTSGRGTNEQSF. The CDR3 DNA follows: TGTGCCAGCAGTGAAGGGACTAGCGGACGCGGGACCAATGAGCAATCCTTC.

This clonotype was picked up many times. This chain uses TRBV20-1 with TRBJ2-1, with D unresolved. The CDR3 has 14 residues. V was trimmed by 1 base and J by 7 bases, leaving 14 bases between them. From germline, CDR1 is DFQATT and CDR2 SNEGSKA (reference sequence). Written as DNA, the CDR3 is TGCAGTGCTAGAGCGGCCGGGTCAGTTAATGAGCAGTTCTTC. As protein: CSARAAGSVNEQFF.

This clonotype was seen only a few times. A read error is possible here, since a much larger clone lies one base away. As the CDR3 is not closed by the conserved phenylalanine or tryptophan, this likely results from a read error. The chain recombines TRBV29-1 with TRBJ1-1; 7 nucleotides match TRBD1. Germline trimming cut 6 bases from V and 5 bases from J; bases unmatched to any gene: 9. CDR1 SQVTM and CDR2 ANQGSEA come from the germline V gene. The length of the CDR3 is 13 residues. The CDR3, as DNA: TGCAGCGTGGATAGAAACAGGGGTACTGAAGCTTTCTCT. Its translation: CSVDRNRGTEAFS.

This clonotype has ten or more counts. The J gene is TRBJ1-1, the V gene TRBV7-9; D gene unclear. Between the trimmed V and J ends, which lost 5 bases and 3 bases, there was a span of 16 bases. Germline CDR1 is SEHNR and CDR2 is FQNEAQ (reference sequence). The CDR3 is 15 residues long. CDR3 loop: CASSPSHGRDTEAFF. As DNA, the CDR3 is TGTGCCAGCAGCCCAAGCCATGGGAGAGACACTGAAGCTTTCTTT.

This clonotype was seen repeatedly, ten times or more. The genes are TRBV7-9 and TRBJ2-5; no reliable D call. The CDR3 sequence is 16 residues long. The germline V and J ends were trimmed by 5 bases and 5 bases, with 21 bases remaining between them. From germline, CDR1 is SEHNR and CDR2 FQNEAQ (reference sequence). The CDR3 here is CASSLGQRSSRETQYF. As DNA, the CDR3 is TGTGCCAGCAGCCTCGGGCAGAGAAGCAGTCGGGAGACCCAGTACTTC. Using reference TRBV7-9 and TRBJ2-5 for the parts outside the CDR3, the full variable domain is DTGVSQNPRHKITKRGQNVTFRCDPISEHNRLYWYRQTLGQGPEFLTYFQNEAQLEKSRLLSDRFSAERPKGSFSTLEIQRTEQGDSAMYLCASSLGQRSSRETQYFGPGTRLLVL.

Ten or more counts support this clonotype. The chain couples TRBV7-2 to TRBJ2-7; weak D call: TRBD1 (7 bases). Trimming took 5 bases from V and 2 from J, leaving 19 bases between them. Per germline, CDR1 SGHTA and CDR2 FQGNSA. The CDR3 contains 16 residues. The CDR3 coding sequence is TGTGCCAGCAGCCCAGGGGGAGGAAGTAGCCCCTACGAGCAGTACTTC. This translates into CASSPGGGSSPYEQYF.

This clonotype is deemed medium-sized. A read error may produce the germline difference seen at one junction end. V and J are TRBV4-2 and TRBJ1-5; D not resolved. Germline assignment: CDR1 LGHNA and CDR2 YNFKEQ. CDR3 size: 15 residues. The CDR3 loop is CASSQDLPSRQPQHF. DNA of the CDR3: TGCGCCAGCAGCCAAGATCTTCCAAGTCGGCAGCCCCAGCATTTT.

Concerning this clonotype itself: This clone may be a read error of a much larger clone one base away. The rearrangement links TRBV10-3 to TRBJ2-5; 7 bases are shared with TRBD2. Germline loops: CDR1 ENHRY, CDR2 SYGVKD. This CDR3 is built from 19 residues. The CDR3 DNA is TGTGCCATCACTGAGTCGAAGGCTGCGGGAGCCCTTGCCGAAGGGACCCAGTACTTC. It translates to CAITESKAAGALAEGTQYF.

This clonotype was observed many times. The V and J genes are TRBV23-1 and TRBJ1-1; D gene ambiguous. TRBV23-1 is annotated as an ORF whose role is uncertain. Trimming cost V 0 bases and J 0 bases, with 8 bases left between them. The CDR3 consists of 15 residues. The CDR3 protein is CASSQSGLLNTEAFF. The CDR3 coding sequence is TGCGCCAGCAGTCAATCGGGCCTTTTGAACACTGAAGCTTTCTTT.